A selection of T cell receptor beta chains follows, all from one sample in a study of shared clonotypes between healthy human individuals. Libraries were prepared by immunoSEQ multiplex PCR; TCRdb keeps only in-frame clonotypes and omits some of them. The sample contains roughly 500,000 clones, 76% of which appear only once. The sequencing input was PBMCs. The receptors originated from a woman in her 40s in good health. Some clones in this sample may be carry-over from other donors' samples. CDR3s include the opening cysteine and the closing phenylalanine or tryptophan. Each record gives: CDR3 length, J gene, V gene, clone size, D gene, CDR3 DNA, CDR3 protein. D genes are given only for firm matches. The size of a clone is reported for some rows only, either as once, few or many, or as a class for expanded clones.

13 TRBJ2-7 TRBV11-2 - - TGTGCCAGCAGCTTAGGAGGGGTTAGCGAGCAGTACTTC CASSLGGVSEQYF
15 TRBJ2-7 TRBV6-5 - - TGTGCCAGCAGTTATGTGGCTAGCCGGCCCTACGAGCAGTACTTC CASSYVASRPYEQYF
17 TRBJ2-6 TRBV27 - - TGTGCCAGCAGTATACTCGACGGGGACTCTGGGGCCAACGTCCTGACTTTC CASSILDGDSGANVLTF
16 TRBJ2-1 TRBV28 many TRBD2 TGTGCCAGCACCCTTAGCGGGAGGGCTCCTGGCAATGAGCAGTTCTTC CASTLSGRAPGNEQFF
14 TRBJ1-4 TRBV13 - TRBD1 TGTGCCAGCAGCCTCAGGGGGTCTCATGAAAAACTGTTTTTT CASSLRGSHEKLFF
18 TRBJ2-7 TRBV18 - - TGTGCCAGCTCACCCAAGGTGCAGGAGGAGGGACAGAGGCTCGAGCAGTACTTC CASSPKVQEEGQRLEQYF
14 TRBJ2-7 TRBV19 few TRBD2 TGTGCCAGTAGTACCCCGGGACTAGCGTACGAGCAGTACTTC CASSTPGLAYEQYF
12 TRBJ2-7 TRBV28 - - TGTGCCACCTCCTTGGGACCCCTCGAGCAGTACTTC CATSLGPLEQYF
14 TRBJ1-1 TRBV28 - TRBD1 TGTGCCAGCATCTCGGGACAGATGAACACTGAAGCTTTCTTT CASISGQMNTEAFF
15 TRBJ2-7 TRBV5-1 - - TGCGCCAGCAGCTCCGGACCCGGGGTGGCCTACGAGCAGTACTTC CASSSGPGVAYEQYF